The T cell receptor (beta chain) described here comes from a study of OX40 agonist ivuxolimab in advanced cancers. Study summary: Allowance was made for prior anti-PD-1, anti-PD-L1 or anti-CTLA-4 therapy, and approximately 41% had some.

Patients were ineligible given autoimmune disease history or systemic immunosuppression. This clone was detected only once. Its target is unknown. Assay used: immunoSEQ multiplex PCR; TCRdb lists only in-frame clones, some missing. This repertoire shows 20,000 to 25,000 clones, around 77% found once; its top ten account for 9.5% to 15%. Germline V gives CDR1 SNHLY, CDR2 FYNNEI. Trimming left V 6 bases short and J 6 bases short, with 12 bases between. CDR3 length: 14 residues. Study-wide points: Circulating CD4+ and CD8+ T cells showed clonal expansion by week 6 at 0.1 to 3.0 mg/kg.

This clonotype originated in an adult with an advanced solid tumor such as melanoma, head and neck, liver or kidney cancer. The sequencing here drew on CD4+ or CD8+ T cells sorted from blood, taken in a trial of the OX40 agonist ivuxolimab. The chain carries TRBV2 and TRBJ1-6; the D gene is possibly TRBD1 (5 bases). The CDR3 is CASRWGEVNSPLHF. As DNA, the CDR3 is TGTGCCAGCAGGTGGGGGGAAGTTAATTCACCCCTCCACTTT. The full variable domain, in which reference TRBV2 and TRBJ1-6 provide the parts outside the CDR3, is EPEVTQTPSHQVTQMGQEVILRCVPISNHLYFYWYRQILGQKVEFLVSFYNNEISEKSEIFDDQFSVERPDGSNFTLKIRSTKLEDSAMYFCASRWGEVNSPLHFGNGTRLTVT.